This note documents a single T cell receptor (beta chain) sequence. Germline V lookup: CDR1 SGHVS, CDR2 FQNEAQ. This CDR3 is 16 amino acids long. Trimming at V came to 4 bases and at J to 0 bases, leaving 6 bases not matched to a gene. TCRdb reprocessed the RT-PCR reads via MiXCR and lists one record per CDR3 protein. The sample holds hundreds of thousands of distinct CDR3 sequences, 13% to 15% seen once. The sequencing sample was made of memory CD4+ T cells from blood. The origin of this receptor is a female donor in good health, serving as a healthy control. This chain joins TRBV7-8 and TRBJ2-7, with 10 positions matching TRBD2. CDR3 nucleotide sequence: TGTGCCAGCAGCTCCATTCTAGCGGGGGCCTCCTACGAGCAGTACTTC. Translating gives CASSSILAGASYEQYF.